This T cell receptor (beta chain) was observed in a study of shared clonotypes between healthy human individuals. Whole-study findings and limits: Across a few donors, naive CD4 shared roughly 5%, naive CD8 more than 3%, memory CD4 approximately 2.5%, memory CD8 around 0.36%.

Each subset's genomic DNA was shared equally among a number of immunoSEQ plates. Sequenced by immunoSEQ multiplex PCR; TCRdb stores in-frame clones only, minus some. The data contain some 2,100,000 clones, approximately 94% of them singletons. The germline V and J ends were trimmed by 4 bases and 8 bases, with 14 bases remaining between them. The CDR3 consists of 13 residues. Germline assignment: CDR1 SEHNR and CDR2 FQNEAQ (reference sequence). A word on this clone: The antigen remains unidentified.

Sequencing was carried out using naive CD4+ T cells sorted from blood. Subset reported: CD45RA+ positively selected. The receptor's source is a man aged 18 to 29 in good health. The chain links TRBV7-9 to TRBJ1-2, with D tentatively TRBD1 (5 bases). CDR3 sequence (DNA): TGTGCCAGCAGCTACCAAGGAGGGGACGGCTACACCTTC. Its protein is CASSYQGGDGYTF.